This TCR beta chain is drawn from a study of OX40 agonist ivuxolimab in advanced cancers. Germline CDR1 is GTSNPN and CDR2 is SVGIG (reference sequence). The CDR3 extends over 13 amino acids. V was trimmed by 5 bases and J by 8 bases, leaving 18 bases between them. Sequencing was performed with immunoSEQ multiplex PCR; in TCRdb, only in-frame clones are kept and a portion is missing. Found here are 92,000 or so clones, approximately 80% of them singletons; the top ten hold 5.8%. This specimen was CD4+ or CD8+ T cells sorted from blood, taken in a trial of the OX40 agonist ivuxolimab. The source of this sequence is an adult with an advanced solid tumor such as melanoma, head and neck, liver or kidney cancer. The V and J genes are TRBV30 and TRBJ1-1, with D possibly being TRBD1 (6 bases). CDR3 coding DNA: TGTGCCTGGGCAACAGGGCCGCGTATCGAAGCTTTCTTT. Encoded protein: CAWATGPRIEAFF. Using reference TRBV30 and TRBJ1-1 for the parts outside the CDR3, the full variable domain is SQTIHQWPATLVQPVGSPLSLECTVEGTSNPNLYWYRQAAGRGLQLLFYSVGIGQISSEVPQNLSASRPQDRQFILSSKKLLLSDSGFYLCAWATGPRIEAFFGQGTRLTVV.